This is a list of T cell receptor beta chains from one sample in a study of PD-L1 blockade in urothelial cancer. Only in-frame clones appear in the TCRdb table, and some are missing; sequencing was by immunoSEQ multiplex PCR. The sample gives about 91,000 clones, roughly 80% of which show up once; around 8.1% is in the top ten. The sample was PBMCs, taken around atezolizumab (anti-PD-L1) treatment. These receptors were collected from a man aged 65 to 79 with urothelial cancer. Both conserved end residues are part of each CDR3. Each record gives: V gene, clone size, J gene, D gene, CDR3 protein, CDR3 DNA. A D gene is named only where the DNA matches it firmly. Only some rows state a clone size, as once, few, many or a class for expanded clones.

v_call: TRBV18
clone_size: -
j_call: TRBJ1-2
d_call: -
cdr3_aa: CASSPRAGDYGYTF
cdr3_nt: TGTGCCAGCTCACCACGAGCGGGTGACTATGGCTACACCTTC

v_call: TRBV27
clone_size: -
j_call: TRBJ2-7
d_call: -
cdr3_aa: CASSLSIQGGEQYF
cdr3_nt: TGTGCCAGCAGTTTATCTATACAGGGCGGGGAGCAGTACTTC

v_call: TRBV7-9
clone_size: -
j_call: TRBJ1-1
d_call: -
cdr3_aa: CASSPSRIQGKTTEAFF
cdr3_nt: TGTGCCAGCAGCCCCAGCCGGATACAGGGCAAGACAACTGAAGCTTTCTTT

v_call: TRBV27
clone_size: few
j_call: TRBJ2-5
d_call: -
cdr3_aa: CASSPRPQETQYF
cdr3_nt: TGTGCCAGCAGTCCTAGACCGCAAGAGACCCAGTACTTC

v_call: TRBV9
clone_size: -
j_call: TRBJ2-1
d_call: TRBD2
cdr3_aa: CASSHTSGGGGGQFF
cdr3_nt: TGTGCCAGCAGCCACACTAGCGGGGGGGGCGGTGGGCAGTTCTTC

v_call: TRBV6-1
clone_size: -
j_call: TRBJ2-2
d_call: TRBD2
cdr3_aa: CASSGPSGGPTGELFF
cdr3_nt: TGTGCCAGCAGTGGTCCTAGCGGGGGACCCACCGGGGAGCTGTTTTTT

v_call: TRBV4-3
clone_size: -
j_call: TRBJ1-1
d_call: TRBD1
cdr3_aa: CASSQDTGQGTEAFF
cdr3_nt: TGCGCCAGCAGCCAAGACACGGGACAGGGCACTGAAGCTTTCTTT

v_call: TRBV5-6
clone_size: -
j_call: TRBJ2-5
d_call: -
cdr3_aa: CASSLAPGAQETQYF
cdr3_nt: TGTGCCAGCAGCTTGGCCCCGGGAGCTCAAGAGACCCAGTACTTC

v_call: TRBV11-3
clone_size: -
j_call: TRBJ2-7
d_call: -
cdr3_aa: CASSSTGNPISYEQYF
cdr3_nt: TGTGCCAGCAGCTCAACAGGGAACCCTATCTCCTACGAGCAGTACTTC

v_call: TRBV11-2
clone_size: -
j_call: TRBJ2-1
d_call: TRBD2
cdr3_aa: CASSHPSGRLNEQFF
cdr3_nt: TGTGCCAGCAGCCACCCTAGCGGGAGGTTGAATGAGCAGTTCTTC

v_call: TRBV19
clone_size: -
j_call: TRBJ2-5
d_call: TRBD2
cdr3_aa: CASSHGLAGGQETQYF
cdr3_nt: TGTGCCAGTAGTCACGGACTAGCGGGAGGGCAAGAGACCCAGTACTTC

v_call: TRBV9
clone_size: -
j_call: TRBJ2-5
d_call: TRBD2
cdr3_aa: CASSESSGGRQETQYF
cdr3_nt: TGTGCCAGCAGCGAATCTAGCGGGGGCCGGCAAGAGACCCAGTACTTC

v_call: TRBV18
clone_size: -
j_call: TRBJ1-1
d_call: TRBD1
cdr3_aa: CASSSGQGDSAFF
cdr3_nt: TGTGCCAGCTCATCGGGACAGGGGGATTCGGCTTTCTTT

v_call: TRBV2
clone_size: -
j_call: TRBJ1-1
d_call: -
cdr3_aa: CASSEGGGALGTEAFF
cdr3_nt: TGTGCCAGCAGTGAAGGCGGGGGGGCTCTCGGCACTGAAGCTTTCTTT

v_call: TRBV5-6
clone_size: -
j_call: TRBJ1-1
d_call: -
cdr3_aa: CASSYRVGTEAFF
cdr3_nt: TGTGCCAGCAGTTACAGGGTTGGGACTGAAGCTTTCTTT

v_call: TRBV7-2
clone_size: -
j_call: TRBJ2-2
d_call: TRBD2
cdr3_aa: CASSRTSGNTGELFF
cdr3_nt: TGTGCCAGCAGCCGGACTAGCGGCAACACCGGGGAGCTGTTTTTT

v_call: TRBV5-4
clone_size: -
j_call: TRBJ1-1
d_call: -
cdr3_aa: CASSSPGVNTEAFF
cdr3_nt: TGTGCCAGCAGCTCACCAGGGGTGAACACTGAAGCTTTCTTT

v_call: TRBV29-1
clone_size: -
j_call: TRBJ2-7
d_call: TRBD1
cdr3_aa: CSVRDRVLYEQYF
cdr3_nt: TGCAGCGTCCGGGACAGGGTCCTCTACGAGCAGTACTTC

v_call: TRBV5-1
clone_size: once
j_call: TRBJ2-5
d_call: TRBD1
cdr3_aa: CASSLGQGSRETQYF
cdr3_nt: TGCGCCAGCAGCTTAGGACAGGGATCACGAGAGACCCAGTACTTC

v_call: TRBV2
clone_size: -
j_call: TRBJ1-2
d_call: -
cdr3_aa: CASRGLNYGYTF
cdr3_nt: TGTGCCAGCAGGGGGCTGAACTATGGCTACACCTTC

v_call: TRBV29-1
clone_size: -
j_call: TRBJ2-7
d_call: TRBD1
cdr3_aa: CSVEDLGQGAYEQYF
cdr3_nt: TGCAGCGTTGAAGATCTCGGACAGGGGGCCTACGAGCAGTACTTC

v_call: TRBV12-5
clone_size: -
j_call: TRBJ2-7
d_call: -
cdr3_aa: CASGYERSGTLATYEQYF
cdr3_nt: TGTGCTAGTGGTTACGAACGCTCGGGGACACTTGCGACCTACGAGCAGTACTTC

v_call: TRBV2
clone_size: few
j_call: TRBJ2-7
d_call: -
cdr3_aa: CASSEWYKTYEQYF
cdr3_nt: TGTGCCAGCAGTGAATGGTACAAGACCTACGAGCAGTACTTC

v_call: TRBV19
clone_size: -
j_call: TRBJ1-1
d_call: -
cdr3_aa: CASSRSGVGETEAFF
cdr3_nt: TGTGCCAGTAGTAGATCAGGGGTGGGAGAAACTGAAGCTTTCTTT

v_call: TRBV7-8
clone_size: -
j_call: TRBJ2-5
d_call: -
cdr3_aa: CAAVVRETQYF
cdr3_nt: TGTGCCGCGGTGGTACGAGAGACCCAGTACTTC

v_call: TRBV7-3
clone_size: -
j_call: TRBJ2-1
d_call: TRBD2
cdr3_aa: CASSPTSGSAPFF
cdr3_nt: TGTGCCAGCAGCCCTACTAGCGGGAGCGCTCCGTTCTTC

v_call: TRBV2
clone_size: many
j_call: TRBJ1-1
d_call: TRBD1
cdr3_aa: CASSLGQGALTEAFF
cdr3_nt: TGTGCCAGCAGCCTGGGACAGGGGGCGCTTACTGAAGCTTTCTTT

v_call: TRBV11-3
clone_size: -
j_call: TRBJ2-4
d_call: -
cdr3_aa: CASSLETGILAKNIQYF
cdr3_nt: TGTGCCAGCAGCTTAGAGACAGGTATCCTAGCCAAAAACATTCAGTACTTC

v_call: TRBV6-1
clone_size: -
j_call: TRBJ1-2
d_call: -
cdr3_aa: CASSARQAPNYGYTF
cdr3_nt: TGTGCCAGCAGTGCCCGACAGGCGCCTAACTATGGCTACACCTTC

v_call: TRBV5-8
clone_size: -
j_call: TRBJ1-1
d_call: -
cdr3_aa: CASSHKQGMNTEAFF
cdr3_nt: TGTGCCAGCAGCCATAAACAGGGCATGAACACTGAAGCTTTCTTT

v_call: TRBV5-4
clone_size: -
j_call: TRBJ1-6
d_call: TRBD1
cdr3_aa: CASSFPGQGYSPLHF
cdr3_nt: TGTGCCAGCAGCTTCCCGGGACAGGGTTATTCACCCCTCCACTTT

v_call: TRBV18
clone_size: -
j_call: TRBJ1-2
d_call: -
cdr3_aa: CASSIRANYGYTF
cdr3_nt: TGTGCCAGCTCAATCCGGGCTAACTATGGCTACACCTTC

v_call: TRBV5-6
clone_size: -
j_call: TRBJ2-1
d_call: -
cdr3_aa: CASKSGVGSYNEQFF
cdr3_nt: TGTGCCAGTAAATCCGGGGTCGGATCCTACAATGAGCAGTTCTTC

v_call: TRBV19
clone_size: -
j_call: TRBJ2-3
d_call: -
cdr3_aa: CASSEQGYDTDTQYF
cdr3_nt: TGTGCCAGTAGCGAACAGGGATATGACACAGATACGCAGTATTTT

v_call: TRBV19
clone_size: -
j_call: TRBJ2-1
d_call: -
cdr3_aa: CASADRPRSYNEQFF
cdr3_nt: TGTGCCAGTGCCGACAGGCCTCGCTCCTACAATGAGCAGTTCTTC

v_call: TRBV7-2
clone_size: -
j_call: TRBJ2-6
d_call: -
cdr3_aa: CASRMASGANVLTF
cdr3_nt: TGTGCCAGCAGAATGGCCTCCGGGGCCAACGTCCTGACTTTC

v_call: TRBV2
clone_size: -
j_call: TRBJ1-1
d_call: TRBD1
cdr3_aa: CASSVQGNTEAFF
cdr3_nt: TGTGCCAGCAGTGTACAGGGGAATACTGAAGCTTTCTTT

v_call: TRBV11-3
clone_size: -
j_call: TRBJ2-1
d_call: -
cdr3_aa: CASTSHLDEQFF
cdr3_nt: TGTGCCAGCACTTCCCACCTAGATGAGCAGTTCTTC

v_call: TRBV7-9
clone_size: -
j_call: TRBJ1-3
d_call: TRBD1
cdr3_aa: CASSQGENTIYF
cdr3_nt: TGTGCCAGCAGCCAGGGGGAAAACACCATATATTTT

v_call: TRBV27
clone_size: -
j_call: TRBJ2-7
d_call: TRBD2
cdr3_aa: CASVTSGSNTTYEQYF
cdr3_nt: TGTGCCAGCGTGACTAGCGGGTCAAATACCACCTACGAGCAGTACTTC

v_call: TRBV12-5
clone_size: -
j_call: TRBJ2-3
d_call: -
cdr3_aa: CASGSTEGGGPDTQYF
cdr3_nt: TGTGCTAGTGGCTCCACGGAGGGGGGGGGCCCCGATACGCAGTATTTT

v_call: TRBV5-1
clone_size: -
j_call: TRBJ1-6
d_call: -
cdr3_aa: CASSLGDLNNSPLHF
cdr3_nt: TGCGCCAGCAGCTTAGGGGATCTAAATAATTCACCCCTCCACTTT

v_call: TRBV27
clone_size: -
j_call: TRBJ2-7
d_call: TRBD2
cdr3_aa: CASSLGLAGEYEQYF
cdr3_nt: TGTGCCAGCAGTTTAGGGTTAGCGGGAGAGTACGAGCAGTACTTC

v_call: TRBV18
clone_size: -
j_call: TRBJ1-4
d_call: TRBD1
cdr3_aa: CASARGGPGANEKLFF
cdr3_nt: TGTGCCAGCGCCAGAGGGGGCCCGGGGGCAAATGAAAAACTGTTTTTT

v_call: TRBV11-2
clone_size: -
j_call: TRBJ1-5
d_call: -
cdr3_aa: CASSLNLGGNQPQHF
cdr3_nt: TGTGCCAGCAGCTTAAACCTCGGTGGCAATCAGCCCCAGCATTTT

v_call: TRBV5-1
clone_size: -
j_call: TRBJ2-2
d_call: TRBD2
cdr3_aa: CASSSGLAGGSNTGELFF
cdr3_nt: TGCGCCAGCAGCTCAGGACTAGCGGGGGGTTCGAACACCGGGGAGCTGTTTTTT

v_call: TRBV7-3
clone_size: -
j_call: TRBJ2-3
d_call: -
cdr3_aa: CASSLTLRDTQYF
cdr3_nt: TGTGCCAGCAGCTTAACTCTGAGGGATACGCAGTATTTT